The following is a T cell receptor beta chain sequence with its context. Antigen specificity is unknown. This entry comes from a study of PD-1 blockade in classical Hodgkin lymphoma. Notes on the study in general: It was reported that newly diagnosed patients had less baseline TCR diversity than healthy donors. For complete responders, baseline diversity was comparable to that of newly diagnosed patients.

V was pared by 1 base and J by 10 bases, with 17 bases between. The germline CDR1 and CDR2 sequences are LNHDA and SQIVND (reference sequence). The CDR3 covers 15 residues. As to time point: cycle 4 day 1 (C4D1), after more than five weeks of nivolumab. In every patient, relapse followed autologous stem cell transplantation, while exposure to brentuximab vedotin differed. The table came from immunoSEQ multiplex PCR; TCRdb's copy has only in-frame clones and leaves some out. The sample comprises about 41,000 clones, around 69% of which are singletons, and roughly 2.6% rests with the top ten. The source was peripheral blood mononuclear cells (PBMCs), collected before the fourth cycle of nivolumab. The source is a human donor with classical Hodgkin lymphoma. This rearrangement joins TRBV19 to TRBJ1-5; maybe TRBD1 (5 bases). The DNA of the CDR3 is TGTGCCAGTAGTATAGTGGGGACCCCCTCAGGCCCCCAGCATTTT. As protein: CASSIVGTPSGPQHF.